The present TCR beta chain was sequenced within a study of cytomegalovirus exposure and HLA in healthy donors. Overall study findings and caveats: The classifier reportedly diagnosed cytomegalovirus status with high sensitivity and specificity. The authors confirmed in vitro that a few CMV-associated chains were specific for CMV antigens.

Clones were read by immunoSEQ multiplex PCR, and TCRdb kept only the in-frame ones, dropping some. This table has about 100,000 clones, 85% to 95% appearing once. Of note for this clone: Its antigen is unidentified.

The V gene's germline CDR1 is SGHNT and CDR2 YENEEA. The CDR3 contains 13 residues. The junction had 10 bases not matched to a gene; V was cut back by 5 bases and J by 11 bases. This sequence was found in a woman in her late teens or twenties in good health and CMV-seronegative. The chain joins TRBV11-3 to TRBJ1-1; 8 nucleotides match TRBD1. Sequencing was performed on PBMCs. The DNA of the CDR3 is TGTGCCAGCAGCCACCCAGGGGGCAGGGGGGCTTTCTTT. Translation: CASSHPGGRGAFF. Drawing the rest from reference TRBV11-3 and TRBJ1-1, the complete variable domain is EAGVVQSPRYKIIEKKQPVAFWCNPISGHNTLYWYLQNLGQGPELLIRYENEEAVDDSQLPKDRFSAERLKGVDSTLKIQPAELGDSAVYLCASSHPGGRGAFFGQGTRLTVV.